These 27 T cell receptor beta chains came from one sample sequenced in a study of blood T cell repertoires in COVID-19 (dated by TCRdb to 2018 to 2021). The method behind the library was the immunoSEQ multiplex PCR assay. Here the immuneACCESS table is served through TCRdb, limited to in-frame sequences with V and J called. Missing clones are a known gap in these copies; in checked studies unresolved V genes cover under half, and the rest lacks a known reason. A total of about 24,000 clones appear in this sample, approximately 88% of them only once. 25% to 35% of the sample is held by the ten biggest clonotypes. What was sequenced was peripheral blood. The source of these receptors is a woman in her 70s with active COVID-19.

CDR3: CASSLLTGSYNSPLHF. DNA for the CDR3: TGTGCCAGCAGTTTATTGACAGGCTCCTATAATTCACCCCTCCACTTT. V usage is TRBV28 and J usage is TRBJ1-6, with D perhaps matching TRBD1 (6 bases). Germline V CDR1 and CDR2: MDHEN, SYDVKM. The V end was cut by 1 base, the J end by 0 bases, with 7 bases between. The CDR3 runs to 16 residues.

Here the CDR3 DNA reads TGTGCCAGCAGTTTATTCCGCCCGGGACAGGGCTATGAGCAGTTCTTC. Its protein is CASSLFRPGQGYEQFF. The chain couples TRBV27 to TRBJ2-1; TRBD1 matches 9 bases. This CDR3 spans 16 amino acids. Germline V gene data show CDR1 as MNHEY and CDR2 as SMNVEV (reference sequence). Unmatched junction bases numbered 9, after V lost 1 base and J lost 8 bases.

The chain carries TRBV6-2 or TRBV6-3 and TRBJ2-1, with D unclear. This CDR3 region has 15 residues. Deletions cut 2 bases from V and 3 bases from J, with 11 bases between. Germline lookup yields CDR1 MNHEY and CDR2 SVGEGT. The CDR3 here is CASSYQQVIYNEQFF. CDR3 coding DNA: TGTGCCAGCAGTTACCAGCAGGTTATCTACAATGAGCAGTTCTTC.

The V call is TRBV5-1, the J call TRBJ2-2; 7 nucleotides line up with TRBD1. V shed 4 bases and J 6 bases; nucleotides not matched to a gene: 6. The CDR3 covers 14 residues. Germline lookup yields CDR1 SGHRS and CDR2 YFSETQ. The CDR3 DNA reads TGCGCCAGCAGCGGGACGACAGGGCCCGGGGAGCTGTTTTTT. Amino acids: CASSGTTGPGELFF. The whole variable domain, filled in from reference TRBV5-1 and TRBJ2-2, reads KAGVTQTPRYLIKTRGQQVTLSCSPISGHRSVSWYQQTPGQGLQFLFEYFSETQRNKGNFPGRFSGRQFSNSRSEMNVSTLELGDSALYLCASSGTTGPGELFFGEGSRLTVL.

V and J are TRBV15 and TRBJ1-2, with 8 bases lining up with TRBD1. The ends lost 9 bases at V and 8 bases at J; junction bases unmatched: 11. In germline, CDR1 is LNHNV, CDR2 YYDKDF (reference sequence). The CDR3 has 13 amino acids. CDR3 in DNA: TGTGCCACGAACCGGGACAGGTTAGGCGGCTACACCTTC. Its protein product is CATNRDRLGGYTF.

The chain combines TRBV5-4 with TRBJ2-7, with 12 bases aligning to TRBD2. The CDR3 sequence is 16 residues long. Trimming at V came to 5 bases and at J to 1 base, leaving 7 bases not matched to a gene. The germline V gene has CDR1 SGHNT and CDR2 YYREEE (reference sequence). The CDR3 sequence is CASRQTSGGPSYEQYF. The CDR3 DNA reads as TGTGCCAGCAGACAAACTAGCGGGGGGCCGTCCTACGAGCAGTACTTC. Full variable domain (remainder filled in from reference TRBV5-4 and TRBJ2-7): ETGVTQSPTHLIKTRGQQVTLRCSSQSGHNTVSWYQQALGQGPQFIFQYYREEENGRGNFPPRFSGLQFPNYSSELNVNALELDDSALYLCASRQTSGGPSYEQYFGPGTRLTVT.

This CDR3 reads CSVVSQVGGEQYF. Written as DNA, the CDR3 is TGCAGCGTTGTGAGTCAGGTGGGGGGCGAGCAGTACTTC. This chain uses TRBV29-1 with TRBJ2-7; D possibly corresponds to TRBD2 (6 bases). The CDR3 spans 13 residues. The V end lost 4 bases, the J end lost 6 bases, and 16 bases lay between the germline ends. Germline CDR1 and CDR2: SQVTM and ANQGSEA.

This chain joins TRBV3-1 (or the pseudogene TRBV3-2) and TRBJ2-3, with 8 nucleotides matching TRBD2. Germline V lookup: CDR1 LGHDT, CDR2 YNNKEL (reference sequence). V shed 0 bases and J 4 bases; nucleotides not matched to a gene: 9. CDR3 length: 17 residues. CDR3 nucleotides: TGTGCCAGCAGCCAAGATCGGAGCTTAGCGGGGCCAGATACGCAGTATTTT. This translates into CASSQDRSLAGPDTQYF.

V gene TRBV5-1 combines with J gene TRBJ1-2, with D perhaps matching TRBD1 (5 bases). The CDR3 loop spans 14 amino acids. The germline gives CDR1 SGHRS, CDR2 YFSETQ. The V gene lost 4 bases and the J gene lost 6 bases, with 16 bases spanning the gap. The CDR3 nucleotides read TGCGCCAGCAGCCCCTTGGGAGGGGCGAATGGCTACACCTTC. As protein: CASSPLGGANGYTF.

CDR3 nucleotides: TGTGCCAGCAGGGCCGGTGGGGGGGATTACGAGCAGTACTTC. Translating it yields CASRAGGGDYEQYF. V and J are TRBV7-8 and TRBJ2-7; 7 bases are a match to TRBD2. Germline-derived CDR1 and CDR2 are SGHVS and FQNEAQ. V trimming: 6 bases; J trimming: 4 bases; junction bases outside the gene matches: 9. This CDR3 has 14 amino acids.

The chain recombines TRBV9 with TRBJ1-6; maybe TRBD1 (6 bases). CDR3 size: 15 residues. Germline CDR1 SGDLS, CDR2 YYNGEE. The ends were cut back, 0 bases at V and 10 bases at J, with 14 bases in the middle. CDR3 in amino acids: CASSVARGTHSPLHF. CDR3 sequence (DNA): TGTGCCAGCAGCGTAGCTAGGGGGACACACTCACCCCTCCACTTT.

This clone was observed a single time. The chain carries TRBV7-9 and TRBJ2-1, with 9 bases aligning to TRBD1. The trim removed 5 bases at V and 5 bases at J, leaving 16 bases unmatched. This CDR3 is built from 18 residues. From germline, CDR1 is SEHNR and CDR2 FQNEAQ (reference sequence). The CDR3 loop is CASSNRFETGGVNNEQFF. The CDR3 coding sequence is TGTGCCAGCAGCAACAGATTCGAGACAGGGGGAGTTAACAATGAGCAGTTCTTC. Combining the CDR3 with reference TRBV7-9 and TRBJ2-1 gives the whole variable domain DTGVSQNPRHKITKRGQNVTFRCDPISEHNRLYWYRQTLGQGPEFLTYFQNEAQLEKSRLLSDRFSAERPKGSFSTLEIQRTEQGDSAMYLCASSNRFETGGVNNEQFFGPGTRLTVL.

The gene calls are TRBV5-1 and TRBJ1-1, with a weak D call TRBD1 (5 bases). The germline CDR1 and CDR2 sequences are SGHRS and YFSETQ. V lost 4 bases and J 0 bases, leaving 16 bases between the germline ends. This CDR3 comprises 16 residues. The CDR3 bases are TGCGCCAGCAGCCCCCAACACGGGGGGGTGAACACTGAAGCTTTCTTT. Translating gives CASSPQHGGVNTEAFF. Looking up the rest from reference TRBV5-1 and TRBJ1-1 gives the full variable domain: KAGVTQTPRYLIKTRGQQVTLSCSPISGHRSVSWYQQTPGQGLQFLFEYFSETQRNKGNFPGRFSGRQFSNSRSEMNVSTLELGDSALYLCASSPQHGGVNTEAFFGQGTRLTVV.

The rearrangement joins TRBV7-9 to TRBJ1-2; unclear D gene. From germline, CDR1 is SEHNR and CDR2 FQNEAQ (reference sequence). V shed 3 bases and J shed 4 bases, with 12 bases lying between them. CDR3 length equals 14 residues. The CDR3 protein is CASSFLSFLYGYTF. CDR3 DNA: TGTGCCAGCAGCTTTCTGAGCTTCCTCTATGGCTACACCTTC.

The chain links TRBV4-2 to TRBJ1-5; 7 bases line up with TRBD1. This CDR3 region has 16 residues. V shed 0 bases and J 7 bases; nucleotides not matched to a gene: 9. Germline V gene data show CDR1 as LGHNA and CDR2 as YNFKEQ. The chain's CDR3 is CASSQEARGLRQPQHF. As DNA, the CDR3 is TGTGCCAGCAGCCAAGAGGCCAGGGGGTTAAGACAGCCCCAGCATTTT.

The chain has TRBV2 and TRBJ1-5; TRBD1 might be the D (6 bases). Looked up from germline, CDR1 is SNHLY and CDR2 is FYNNEI. Trimming took off 7 bases at V and 4 bases at J, with 11 bases between the two ends. The length of the CDR3 is 13 residues. The CDR3 sequence: CASKTGPNQPQHF. The CDR3 bases are TGTGCCAGCAAGACAGGTCCTAATCAGCCCCAGCATTTT.

The rearrangement joins TRBV24-1 to TRBJ2-1, with TRBD2 as a possible D gene (6 bases). Per the germline V gene, CDR1 is KGHDR and CDR2 is SFDVKD. V shed 6 bases and J shed 7 bases, with 6 bases lying between them. This CDR3 contains 11 residues. This CDR3 reads CATSRGNEQFF. The CDR3 DNA reads TGTGCCACCAGTCGGGGGAATGAGCAGTTCTTC.

The J gene is TRBJ1-1, the V gene TRBV19; 8 bases fit TRBD1. V lost 4 bases and J lost 1; bases outside the gene matches: 5. The germline V gene has CDR1 LNHDA and CDR2 SQIVND (reference sequence). The CDR3 loop spans 15 amino acids. Here the CDR3 DNA reads TGTGCCAGTAGTAGGATGGACAGGGAGAACACTGAAGCTTTCTTT. Protein product: CASSRMDRENTEAFF.

This chain joins TRBV9 and TRBJ2-6; 7 bases line up with TRBD1. The length of the CDR3 is 15 residues. Losses at the gene ends were 5 bases for V and 2 bases for J; bases not matched to a gene: 4. Germline values: CDR1 SGDLS, CDR2 YYNGEE. This CDR3 reads CASSYTGAGANVLTF. Written as DNA, the CDR3 is TGTGCCAGCAGTTACACAGGGGCTGGGGCCAACGTCCTGACTTTC.

The V call is TRBV3-1 (or the pseudogene TRBV3-2), the J call TRBJ2-5, with TRBD2 matching 9 bases. The CDR3 is 14 residues long. V shed 5 bases, J shed 5 bases, and the junction held 6 bases outside the gene matches. Germline assignment: CDR1 LGHDT and CDR2 YNNKEL (reference sequence). The CDR3 DNA sequence: TGTGCCAGCAGCAAAGCGGGGGGCTGGGAGACCCAGTACTTC. Residues: CASSKAGGWETQYF.

V gene TRBV5-4 combines with J gene TRBJ1-6, with 8 positions matching TRBD1. Looked up from germline, CDR1 is SGHNT and CDR2 is YYREEE (reference sequence). Trimming at V came to 5 bases and at J to 10 bases, leaving 8 bases not matched to a gene. The CDR3 extends over 14 amino acids. The CDR3 is CASRAGQGGSPLHF. The CDR3 DNA follows: TGTGCCAGCAGAGCCGGACAGGGTGGGTCACCCCTCCACTTT.

This chain connects TRBV28 to TRBJ1-1, with a weak D call TRBD1 (5 bases). Germline lookup yields CDR1 MDHEN and CDR2 SYDVKM. The CDR3 length is 16 residues. The germline V and J ends were trimmed by 7 bases and 5 bases, with 23 bases remaining between them. The DNA of the CDR3 is TGTGCCAGCACAAATACCAGGGCCCTCTTTGCTACTGAAGCTTTCTTT. This translates into CASTNTRALFATEAFF.

The chain employs TRBV2 and TRBJ2-5; D is possibly TRBD2 (5 bases). Looked up from germline, CDR1 is SNHLY and CDR2 is FYNNEI. The CDR3 consists of 14 residues. V dropped 8 bases and J dropped 4 bases, with 17 bases sitting between them. The CDR3 region is CASDAQRSRETQYF. For the CDR3, the DNA is TGTGCCAGCGATGCACAGCGGAGTCGAGAGACCCAGTACTTC. Combining the CDR3 with reference TRBV2 and TRBJ2-5 gives the whole variable domain EPEVTQTPSHQVTQMGQEVILRCVPISNHLYFYWYRQILGQKVEFLVSFYNNEISEKSEIFDDQFSVERPDGSNFTLKIRSTKLEDSAMYFCASDAQRSRETQYFGPGTRLLVL.

The chain recombines TRBV18 with TRBJ1-3, with 7 bases identical to TRBD1. V gave up 3 bases and J gave up 0 bases; unmatched junction bases: 11. The germline gives CDR1 KGHSH, CDR2 LQKENI. This CDR3 is 18 amino acids long. The CDR3 sequence is CASSPFPGQTISGNTIYF. CDR3 nucleotide sequence: TGTGCCAGCTCACCGTTCCCGGGACAGACAATCTCTGGAAACACCATATATTTT.

The J gene is TRBJ2-3, the V gene TRBV10-3; D call uncertain. The CDR3 contains 14 residues. From germline, CDR1 is ENHRY and CDR2 SYGVKD. V was trimmed by 0 bases and J by 2 bases, leaving 6 bases between them. The CDR3 here is CAISESHPTDTQYF. The DNA for the CDR3 is TGTGCCATCAGTGAGTCACACCCCACAGATACGCAGTATTTT.

The rearrangement links TRBV2 to TRBJ2-7; TRBD1 agrees at 7 bases. The germline V gene has CDR1 SNHLY and CDR2 FYNNEI. This CDR3 region has 13 residues. The ends lost 7 bases at V and 3 bases at J; junction bases unmatched: 6. CDR3 in DNA: TGTGCCAGCAATTGGGACAGCCGCTACGAGCAGTACTTC. As protein: CASNWDSRYEQYF.

The V gene is TRBV7-3, the J gene TRBJ2-7, with 9 bases that match TRBD1. Per germline, CDR1 SGHTA and CDR2 FQGTGA. The CDR3 extends over 14 amino acids. J was trimmed by 6 bases and V by 1 base; bases with no gene match: 4. The CDR3 DNA reads TGTGCCAGCAGCTTAATAGGACAGGGGAGCGAGCAGTACTTC. Amino acid sequence: CASSLIGQGSEQYF.